The 12 T cell receptor beta chains below all came from one sample that was sequenced in a study of blood T cell repertoires in COVID-19. The repertoire was sequenced with immunoSEQ multiplex PCR; TCRdb's copy has only in-frame clones and lacks some. The sample gives 150,000 or so clones, under 90% of which show up once; about 8% is in the top ten. Specimen: PBMCs or T cells enriched from blood (not recorded which). These receptors originate from a woman aged 45-65 years who had recovered from COVID-19.

V gene TRBV6-2 or TRBV6-3 combines with J gene TRBJ1-5; D is unclear. Germline values: CDR1 MNHEY, CDR2 SVGEGT. Trimming pared 0 bases from V and 3 bases from J, leaving 6 bases between. There are 14 residues in the CDR3. This chain's CDR3 is CASSYSRFNQPQHF. DNA for the CDR3: TGTGCCAGCAGTTACTCCCGTTTCAATCAGCCCCAGCATTTT.

The rearrangement links TRBV7-2 to TRBJ2-2, with D tentatively TRBD2 (6 bases). V was shortened by 4 bases and J by 1 base, with 16 bases between the two germline ends. Germline loops: CDR1 SGHTA, CDR2 FQGNSA. This CDR3 is 17 amino acids long. CDR3: CASSSRGGGGNTGELFF. CDR3 DNA: TGTGCCAGCAGCTCGCGGGGAGGTGGGGGGAACACCGGGGAGCTGTTTTTT.

V and J are TRBV20-1 and TRBJ2-1; D remains ambiguous. Looked up from germline, CDR1 is DFQATT and CDR2 is SNEGSKA (reference sequence). Between the trimmed V and J ends, which lost 3 bases and 3 bases, there was a span of 15 bases. This CDR3 comprises 15 residues. CDR3 region: CSASHFGTNYNEQFF. The CDR3 DNA reads as TGCAGTGCTAGTCATTTTGGTACAAACTACAATGAGCAGTTCTTC.

The rearrangement uses TRBV9 and TRBJ1-5; D unclear. Looked up from germline, CDR1 is SGDLS and CDR2 is YYNGEE. The CDR3 covers 15 residues. The V end was cut by 3 bases, the J end by 0 bases, with 10 bases between. DNA of the CDR3: TGTGCCAGCAGCGCGGACTACTATAGCAATCAGCCCCAGCATTTT. Protein sequence: CASSADYYSNQPQHF.

The chain combines TRBV4-2 with TRBJ1-1, with D uncertain. Germline CDR1 LGHNA, CDR2 YNFKEQ. The CDR3 spans 13 residues. V was cut by 1 base and J by 6 bases, with 9 bases left in between. Written as DNA, the CDR3 is TGTGCCAGCAGCCAAGCAGGTTCACCTGAAGCTTTCTTT. As protein: CASSQAGSPEAFF.

This clone was counted once. The J gene is TRBJ2-7, the V gene TRBV14; a possible D gene is TRBD2 (5 bases). This CDR3 is built from 15 residues. The V gene's germline CDR1 is SGHDN and CDR2 FVKESK. The V end was cut by 5 bases, the J end by 5 bases, with 19 bases between. CDR3 loop: CASSSPMVALNEQYF. CDR3 DNA sequence: TGTGCCAGCAGCTCCCCGATGGTAGCGCTGAACGAGCAGTACTTC.

In DNA form, the CDR3 reads TGTGCCAGCAGCCTTGGACAGGGGGCTGGGGAGCAGTACTTC. Translating gives CASSLGQGAGEQYF. The chain is built from TRBV7-9 and TRBJ2-7, with 11 bases matching TRBD1. CDR3 length: 14 amino acids. V gave up 5 bases and J gave up 7 bases; unmatched junction bases: 7. Germline assignment: CDR1 SEHNR and CDR2 FQNEAQ (reference sequence).

V is TRBV21-1 and J is TRBJ2-7; whether TRBD1, the table's D call, matches the DNA was not checked. TRBV21-1 is listed as a pseudogene. The CDR3 loop spans 16 amino acids. The CDR3 spells CASSKPSGTGIHEQYF. CDR3 bases: TGTGCCAGCAGCAAGCCTTCCGGGACAGGGATCCACGAGCAGTACTTC.

V usage is TRBV25-1 and J usage is TRBJ2-1, with D maybe TRBD1 (6 bases). The CDR3 runs 16 residues. Germline assignment: CDR1 MGHDK and CDR2 SYGVNS. V shed 2 bases and J shed 4 bases, with 15 bases lying between them. The DNA for the CDR3 is TGTGCCAGCAGTGAAAATACAGGGTCGGAGTACAATGAGCAGTTCTTC. Its protein product is CASSENTGSEYNEQFF.

This clone was picked up a small number of times. The rearrangement links TRBV15 to TRBJ2-1; D gene unclear. Germline V lookup: CDR1 LNHNV, CDR2 YYDKDF (reference sequence). Trimming took off 0 bases at V and 5 bases at J, with 5 bases between the two ends. The CDR3 contains 13 residues. CDR3 nucleotide sequence: TGTGCCACCAGCAGAGATCTTGACAATGAGCAGTTCTTC. It encodes CATSRDLDNEQFF.

The J gene is TRBJ2-2, the V gene TRBV12-3 or TRBV12-4, with TRBD1 identical over 7 bases. The junction had 5 bases not matched to a gene; V was cut back by 5 bases and J by 8 bases. The CDR3 is made up of 13 amino acids. CDR3 nucleotide sequence: TGTGCCAGCAGTGAACAGGGGTTTGGGGAGCTGTTTTTT. Its translation is CASSEQGFGELFF.

The chain uses TRBV25-1 and TRBJ1-4; D is uncertain. CDR3 length: 15 amino acids. V was shortened by 1 base and J by 5 bases, with 11 bases between the two germline ends. CDR1 and CDR2 (germline): MGHDK, SYGVNS. CDR3 loop: CASSESGTGNEKLFF. The CDR3 DNA reads as TGTGCCAGCAGTGAATCCGGCACGGGGAATGAAAAACTGTTTTTT.